This T cell receptor beta chain was identified in a study of cytomegalovirus exposure and HLA in healthy donors. Looking at the study overall: Across around 400 genotyped donors, 65% to 90% landed in the Caucasian-associated ancestry cluster.

In regard to this clone: Its antigen is still unknown.

V lost 2 bases and J lost 8; bases outside the gene matches: 3. This CDR3 has 14 residues. CDR1 is SGHRS, CDR2 YFSETQ, per germline. PCR used 60 Vbeta primers and 13 Jbeta primers. Repertoires were generated with immunoSEQ multiplex PCR, while TCRdb's copy carries only in-frame clones and drops some. In the table there are about 150,000 clones, 73% of which are singletons. Study conclusions and caveats: At a 0.05 false discovery rate, a later analysis found 18,000 or so TCR beta sequences to be associated with HLA alleles. An apparent linkage of common viral pathogens to several of the most significant clusters emerged in a later analysis.

The TCR comes from a woman aged 18 to 35 in good health and CMV-seronegative. This chain connects TRBV5-1 to TRBJ1-6; 8 nucleotides align to TRBD1. Input material: PBMCs. The CDR3 reads CASSFTGGDSPLHF. For the CDR3, the DNA is TGCGCCAGCAGCTTTACAGGGGGAGATTCACCCCTCCACTTT.